This entry lists 15 T cell receptor beta chains sequenced from one sample in a study of T cell changes during pregnancy in multiple sclerosis. Generated by immunoSEQ multiplex PCR, the TCRdb table keeps only in-frame clones and is missing some. The table lists under 100,000 clones, approximately 89% of them singletons. Here the sequenced sample was peripheral blood, taken in the first trimester of pregnancy. The source of these receptors is a female donor in good health, enrolled as a control in a pregnancy study.

The chain links TRBV6-5 to TRBJ1-2; D may be TRBD1 (5 bases). Trimming left V 2 bases short and J 6 bases short, with 16 bases between. Looked up from germline, CDR1 is MNHEY and CDR2 is SVGAGI. The CDR3 loop spans 15 amino acids. CDR3 DNA sequence: TGTGCCAGCAGTTACGAGAACAAGGGGTTACATGGCTACACCTTC. This sequence encodes CASSYENKGLHGYTF.

The rearrangement uses TRBV10-3 and TRBJ1-5; 9 bases map to TRBD1. V lost 3 bases, J lost 11 bases, and 11 bases stayed unmatched. The CDR3 covers 15 residues. Germline assignment: CDR1 ENHRY and CDR2 SYGVKD. CDR3 sequence: CAISDSGQGPKAQHF. The CDR3 DNA reads as TGTGCCATCAGTGATTCCGGACAGGGGCCCAAGGCCCAGCATTTT.

The rearrangement uses TRBV13 and TRBJ2-7; weak D call: TRBD2 (5 bases). This CDR3 region has 13 residues. The germline V and J ends were trimmed by 4 bases and 7 bases, with 14 bases remaining between them. CDR1 and CDR2 from the germline V gene are PRHDT and FYEKMQ (reference sequence). The CDR3 here is CASSSGLPGEQYF. CDR3 in DNA: TGTGCCAGCAGCTCTGGACTCCCGGGGGAGCAGTACTTC.

The gene calls are TRBV2 and TRBJ2-2, with D tentatively TRBD2 (5 bases). CDR3 length: 14 residues. Trimming stripped 3 bases from V and 6 bases from J, with 11 bases between. Germline CDR1 reads SNHLY; CDR2 reads FYNNEI. CDR3 sequence: CASSDPRGSGELFF. In DNA, the CDR3 is TGTGCCAGCAGTGACCCCCGGGGTTCCGGGGAGCTGTTTTTT.

This chain uses TRBV18 with TRBJ2-4, with 15 bases that match TRBD2. V dropped 6 bases and J dropped 2; count of bases not matched to a gene: 2. The germline gives CDR1 KGHSH, CDR2 LQKENI. The CDR3 is 16 residues long. CDR3 coding DNA: TGTGCCAGCTCCGGACTAGCGGGGGGGCCCAAAAACATTCAGTACTTC. This codes for CASSGLAGGPKNIQYF.

The chain carries TRBV7-2 and TRBJ1-4; 9 bases map to TRBD1. The CDR3 consists of 16 residues. CDR1 and CDR2 (germline): SGHTA, FQGNSA. The ends lost 10 bases at V and 0 bases at J; junction bases unmatched: 9. This CDR3 is CATGQGSTATNEKLFF. The CDR3 bases are TGTGCCACGGGACAGGGCTCTACTGCAACTAATGAAAAACTGTTTTTT.

This chain uses TRBV28 with TRBJ1-2, with a weak D call TRBD1 (6 bases). Germline lookup yields CDR1 MDHEN and CDR2 SYDVKM. Trimming removed 8 bases at V and 6 bases at J, with 16 bases between. The CDR3 consists of 13 residues. The CDR3 is CASGGYRDDGYTF. As DNA, the CDR3 is TGTGCCAGCGGGGGCTACAGGGATGATGGCTACACCTTC.

The chain carries TRBV9 and TRBJ2-5; 8 bases align to TRBD1. The CDR3 is 15 residues long. Germline V gene data show CDR1 as SGDLS and CDR2 as YYNGEE. The V and J ends lost 4 bases and 2 bases, in that order; junction bases with no gene match: 7. CDR3 in amino acids: CASSRGQALQETQYF. For the CDR3, the DNA is TGTGCCAGCAGCCGGGGACAGGCCTTGCAAGAGACCCAGTACTTC. The full variable domain, in which reference TRBV9 and TRBJ2-5 provide the parts outside the CDR3, is DSGVTQTPKHLITATGQRVTLRCSPRSGDLSVYWYQQSLDQGLQFLIQYYNGEERAKGNILERFSAQQFPDLHSELNLSSLELGDSALYFCASSRGQALQETQYFGPGTRLLVL.

The chain combines TRBV7-8 with TRBJ2-7; TRBD1 aligns across 9 bases. The CDR3 is 15 residues long. Germline CDR1 is SGHVS and CDR2 is FQNEAQ. V was pared by 2 bases and J by 2 bases, with 4 bases of the junction left unmatched. For the CDR3, the DNA is TGTGCCAGCAGCTTAAGGGGACAGGGCACCTACGAGCAGTACTTC. Translating it yields CASSLRGQGTYEQYF.

This clone turned up a few times. This sequence joins TRBV7-8 and TRBJ1-6, with D unclear. The V end was cut by 5 bases, the J end by 5 bases, with 16 bases between. The length of the CDR3 is 16 residues. Germline loops: CDR1 SGHVS, CDR2 FQNEAQ. For the CDR3, the DNA is TGTGCCAGCAGCCGCCCGGTCGGCGGGAATAATTCACCCCTCCACTTT. Residues: CASSRPVGGNNSPLHF.

The V gene is TRBV7-9, the J gene TRBJ1-2, with 8 nucleotides matching TRBD1. The V and J ends lost 2 bases and 6 bases, in that order; junction bases with no gene match: 8. The CDR3 loop spans 15 amino acids. CDR1 SEHNR and CDR2 FQNEAQ come from the germline V gene (reference sequence). The CDR3 nucleotides read TGTGCCAGCAGCTTACGGGACAGGAGCTTCGATGGCTACACCTTC. Its protein is CASSLRDRSFDGYTF.

This chain links TRBV28 with TRBJ1-6, with 9 bases matching TRBD1. With V trimmed by 5 bases and J by 9 bases, 8 bases remained unmatched. In germline, CDR1 is MDHEN, CDR2 SYDVKM. The CDR3 covers 15 residues. This CDR3 is CASSTPGQGASPLHF. The DNA for the CDR3 is TGTGCCAGCAGTACCCCGGGACAGGGTGCTTCACCCCTCCACTTT.

The chain recombines TRBV19 with TRBJ2-3, with D tentatively TRBD1 (6 bases). V dropped 6 bases and J dropped 2 bases, with 12 bases sitting between them. The CDR3 loop spans 14 amino acids. Per the germline V gene, CDR1 is LNHDA and CDR2 is SQIVND (reference sequence). CDR3 in amino acids: CASRRQAHTDTQYF. The CDR3 region has the DNA TGTGCCAGTAGGCGACAGGCCCACACAGATACGCAGTATTTT.

The chain is built from TRBV2 and TRBJ2-1; 8 positions match TRBD2. The CDR3 extends over 15 amino acids. V shed 2 bases, J shed 2 bases, and the junction held 2 bases outside the gene matches. Germline CDR1 and CDR2: SNHLY and FYNNEI. The CDR3 nucleotides read TGTGCCAGCAGTGAAAGCGGGGGACCCTACAATGAGCAGTTCTTC. Amino acids: CASSESGGPYNEQFF.

This chain links TRBV4-3 with TRBJ2-7; TRBD2 matches at 8 bases. Trimming cost V 0 bases and J 3 bases; bases outside gene matches: 13. The CDR3 is 18 amino acids. Germline V lookup: CDR1 LGHNA, CDR2 YSLEER. The CDR3 is CASSQDPPTGGVHYEQYF. The CDR3 bases are TGCGCCAGCAGCCAAGATCCCCCCACGGGAGGGGTGCACTACGAGCAGTACTTC.